This T cell receptor (beta chain) originates from a study of T cell clonality in common variable immunodeficiency. The V gene lost 1 base and the J gene lost 8 bases, with 8 bases spanning the gap. Per the germline V gene, CDR1 is SEHNR and CDR2 is FQNEAQ (reference sequence). This CDR3 spans 13 amino acids. The method was immunoSEQ multiplex PCR; TCRdb's version includes in-frame clones alone and lacks a portion of them. The sample presents roughly 50,000 clones, none singletons. Findings and caveats of the study: Compared with healthy controls, CVID subjects showed increased TCRbeta clonality, mostly in about a third.

Remarks on this clone: What it recognizes is unknown. The sequenced fragment ends 3 residues before the CDR3 boundary, so the rest is inferred from the germline J gene.

The source material was peripheral blood mononuclear cells. The sequence was obtained from a person aged 18 to 75 in good health. This chain uses TRBV7-9 with TRBJ1-4; possible D gene TRBD1, 5 bases. The CDR3 is CASSLGGAEKLFF. The CDR3 DNA, read in part, is TGTGCCAGCAGCTTAGGAGGGGCCGAAAAA. Together with reference TRBV7-9 and TRBJ1-4, the CDR3 gives the full variable domain: DTGVSQNPRHKITKRGQNVTFRCDPISEHNRLYWYRQTLGQGPEFLTYFQNEAQLEKSRLLSDRFSAERPKGSFSTLEIQRTEQGDSAMYLCASSLGGAEKLFFGSGTQLSVL.